The rows below give T cell receptor beta chains drawn from one sample of a study of blood T cell repertoires in COVID-19. Assay used: immunoSEQ multiplex PCR; TCRdb lists only in-frame clones, some missing. This table has hundreds of thousands of clones, around 86% appearing once. The sequenced material came from peripheral blood. These TCRs come from a woman in her thirties with active or convalescent COVID-19. CDR3s include the opening cysteine and the closing phenylalanine or tryptophan. The D gene is left open where the match is weak. For some rows the clone size is stated as once, few or many, or as a class when expanded; others skip it.

d_gene,j_gene,abundance,v_gene,len,CDR3nt,CDR3aa
.,TRBJ1-1,.,TRBV4-1,13,TGCGCCAGCAGCCAAGAACTTAACACTGAAGCTTTCTTT,CASSQELNTEAFF
TRBD1,TRBJ1-2,.,TRBV27,15,TGTGCCAGCACCCGCCGTGGGACAGGGACCTATGGCTACACCTTC,CASTRRGTGTYGYTF
TRBD1,TRBJ1-1,.,TRBV5-4,16,TGTGCCAGCAGCTGGGACAGCCTTCCATCGAACACTGAAGCTTTCTTT,CASSWDSLPSNTEAFF
.,TRBJ1-1,.,TRBV7-9,16,TGTGCCAGCAGCTTAGCGCAGGCAGAATGGAACACTGAAGCTTTCTTT,CASSLAQAEWNTEAFF
.,TRBJ2-7,.,TRBV18,17,TGTGCCAGCTCACCGTTACCAAAAATGGGCCTTAGTGGCGAGCAGTACTTC,CASSPLPKMGLSGEQYF
TRBD1,TRBJ1-2,.,TRBV27,13,TGTGCCAGCAGTTCCGGGACAGGATCTCGCTACACCTTC,CASSSGTGSRYTF
TRBD1,TRBJ1-1,.,TRBV6-1,17,TGTGCCAGCAGTGTTGGCACAGGGGGTATTTTGGAGACTGAAGCTTTCTTT,CASSVGTGGILETEAFF
.,TRBJ2-1,once,TRBV21-1,18,TGTGCCAGCAGCAAAGGGGTTAGTAGGACTATGCCAAGCGATGAGCAGTTCTTC,CASSKGVSRTMPSDEQFF
.,TRBJ1-3,.,TRBV13,15,TGTGCCAGCAGCTTAGGGGCAGGGGTTGGAAACACCATATATTTT,CASSLGAGVGNTIYF
.,TRBJ1-5,.,TRBV6-5,14,TGTGCCAGCCGAGAGGGCTCAAGCAATCAGCCCCAGCATTTT,CASREGSSNQPQHF
TRBD2,TRBJ2-5,once,TRBV7-8,14,TGTGCCAGCAGCTTAAGCGGGGTGCCGGAGACCCAGTACTTC,CASSLSGVPETQYF
.,TRBJ1-1,.,TRBV5-6,15,TGTGCCAGCATCCTTGCGGGGACGGAGAACACTGAAGCTTTCTTT,CASILAGTENTEAFF
TRBD1,TRBJ2-5,.,TRBV6-5,16,TGTGCCAGCAGTTACTCGTTGGCAGGGGGCATGGAGACCCAGTACTTC,CASSYSLAGGMETQYF
TRBD1,TRBJ2-7,.,TRBV6-5,14,TGTGCCAGCAGCCCGACAGGGAGTAGCTACGAGCAGTACTTC,CASSPTGSSYEQYF
TRBD1,TRBJ1-6,few,TRBV5-1,14,TGCGCCAGCAGCTTCGGACAGGGAAATTCACCCCTCCACTTT,CASSFGQGNSPLHF
.,TRBJ1-2,.,TRBV27,14,TGTGCCAGCAGTCCCGGGACATGGGACTATGGCTACACCTTC,CASSPGTWDYGYTF
TRBD2,TRBJ2-1,.,TRBV7-2,14,TGTGCCAGCAGCAACGGACTAGTGTACAATGAGCAGTTCTTC,CASSNGLVYNEQFF
.,TRBJ1-6,.,TRBV30,14,TGTGCCTGGGGGAGACTCTCCTATAATTCACCCCTCCACTTT,CAWGRLSYNSPLHF
.,TRBJ2-3,.,TRBV6-5,15,TGTGCCAGCAGCCGACCACAGGGTTTATCAGATACGCAGTATTTT,CASSRPQGLSDTQYF
.,TRBJ1-1,.,TRBV1,14,TGCACCAGCAGAAGGACCGACAGAAACACTGAAGCTTTCTTT,CTSRRTDRNTEAFF
.,TRBJ1-6,.,TRBV7-8,12,TGTGCCAGCAGCCCCGAGTATTCACCCCTCCACTTT,CASSPEYSPLHF
.,TRBJ2-2,.,TRBV4-1,15,TGCGCCAGCAGCCAAGGGTTAGGAGAGATCGGGGAGCTGTTTTTT,CASSQGLGEIGELFF
TRBD1,TRBJ1-4,.,TRBV29-1,12,TGCAGCGTCGGACAGGGGGGTGAAAAACTGTTTTTT,CSVGQGGEKLFF
.,TRBJ1-2,.,TRBV27,17,TGTGCCACCGCGAGCGTCACAGGTCAAACTTTCTCCTATCGCTACACCTTC,CATASVTGQTFSYRYTF
.,TRBJ1-3,.,TRBV19,16,TGTGCCAGTAGTATCCCGGCGAGGGATTCTGGAAACACCATATATTTT,CASSIPARDSGNTIYF
TRBD2,TRBJ2-5,.,TRBV29-1,12,TGCAGCGCAGGAGGGAGGGAAGAGACCCAGTACTTC,CSAGGREETQYF
.,TRBJ1-1,.,TRBV7-9,15,TGTGCCAGCAGCCGGTGGGAGGAAGTGAACACTGAAGCTTTCTTT,CASSRWEEVNTEAFF
TRBD1,TRBJ2-3,once,TRBV5-6,17,TGTGCCAGCAGCTTCTTCACCGGGACAGGGGACACAGATACGCAGTATTTT,CASSFFTGTGDTDTQYF
.,TRBJ2-2,.,TRBV10-3,15,TGTGCCATCAGGGTTCTCAGGGTGGACACCGGGGAGCTGTTTTTT,CAIRVLRVDTGELFF
TRBD1,TRBJ1-6,.,TRBV2,15,TGTGCCAGCAGTTTCTCGGGACAGGCGAATTCACCCCTCCACTTT,CASSFSGQANSPLHF
.,TRBJ1-3,few,TRBV18,15,TGTGCCAGCTCACCACGTGAGTTATCTGGAAACACCATATATTTT,CASSPRELSGNTIYF
TRBD1,TRBJ1-4,.,TRBV27,15,TGTGCCAGTAGAACAGGGGGCTCTACTAATGAAAAACTGTTTTTT,CASRTGGSTNEKLFF
.,TRBJ2-5,.,TRBV6-5,13,TGTGCCAGCACCGGGGACTTCCAAGAGACCCAGTACTTC,CASTGDFQETQYF
.,TRBJ1-2,.,TRBV6-5,12,TGTGCCACCGAGGGTTGGTCGGGCGGCTACACCTTC,CATEGWSGGYTF
.,TRBJ1-5,.,TRBV19,15,TGTGCCAGTAGAAAGCAGGTATTGGGCAATCAGCCCCAGCATTTT,CASRKQVLGNQPQHF
TRBD2,TRBJ2-7,.,TRBV11-2,16,TGTGCCAGCAGCTTAGAGTGGCCTAGCGGGGGAGCCAAGACGTACTTC,CASSLEWPSGGAKTYF
.,TRBJ2-6,few,TRBV6-1,16,TGTGCCAGCAGTGACCCACGGGGGGCGGGGGCCAACGTCCTGACTTTC,CASSDPRGAGANVLTF
.,TRBJ1-6,.,TRBV27,15,TGTGCCAGCAGTCCTACTGGGGGGATCAATTCACCCCTCCACTTT,CASSPTGGINSPLHF
.,TRBJ2-7,.,TRBV5-1,13,TGCGCCAGCAGCCGAGTAGGGGCCTACGAGCAGTACTTC,CASSRVGAYEQYF
TRBD1,TRBJ1-4,.,TRBV5-1,14,TGCGCCAGCAGTTCGGGACAGGCTAATGAAAAACTGTTTTTT,CASSSGQANEKLFF
TRBD2,TRBJ2-2,.,TRBV10-2,16,TGCGCCAGCAGTGAGAGGAGCGGGACTACCCCCGGGGAGCTGTTTTTT,CASSERSGTTPGELFF
.,TRBJ1-5,.,TRBV29-1,12,TGCAGCGTTGTACAGGGCGGTCAGCCCCAGCATTTT,CSVVQGGQPQHF
.,TRBJ2-3,.,TRBV19,14,TGTGCCAGTAGTATCGGCGGTCGCACAGATACGCAGTATTTT,CASSIGGRTDTQYF
TRBD1,TRBJ2-6,few,TRBV16,16,TGTGCCAGCAGCCCACGGACAGGGTCTGGGGCCAACGTCCTGACTTTC,CASSPRTGSGANVLTF
TRBD1,TRBJ1-1,.,TRBV6-5,14,TGTGCCAGCACCCAGGACAGGGAGGACGATGAAGCTTTCTTT,CASTQDREDDEAFF
.,TRBJ1-1,.,TRBV11-2,17,TGTGCCAGCAGCCCCCGCTGGGGGGTGGGGCAGAGCACTGAAGCTTTCTTT,CASSPRWGVGQSTEAFF
.,TRBJ1-5,.,TRBV27,12,TGTGCCAGCAGTTTTCACAATCAGCCCCAGCATTTT,CASSFHNQPQHF
TRBD1,TRBJ2-7,few,TRBV5-6,16,TGTGCCAGCAGCCTCCAGACCGGGACAGCCTACTACGAGCAGTACTTC,CASSLQTGTAYYEQYF
TRBD1,TRBJ1-5,.,TRBV7-9,16,TGTGCCAGCAGCTTAGGAAGAGACAGGGCTAATCAGCCCCAGCATTTT,CASSLGRDRANQPQHF
TRBD1,TRBJ1-5,.,TRBV29-1,13,TGCAGCGTTGAAACAGGGGGGAATCAGCCCCAGCATTTT,CSVETGGNQPQHF
.,TRBJ1-1,once,TRBV25-1,13,TGTGCCAGCAGTCCGCCCAGGGGATCTGAAGCTTTCTTT,CASSPPRGSEAFF
TRBD2,TRBJ2-3,.,TRBV5-1,16,TGCGCCAGCAGCTTGTCCCCTAGCGGGGGTCCAGATACGCAGTATTTT,CASSLSPSGGPDTQYF
TRBD1,TRBJ2-7,.,TRBV11-2,15,TGTGCCAGCAGCCTGGGGACAGCGGCTCGGTACGAGCAGTACTTC,CASSLGTAARYEQYF
TRBD1,TRBJ1-2,.,TRBV9,16,TGTGCCAGCAGCGCGCATTGGACCGGGACAGGGACTGGCTACACCTTC,CASSAHWTGTGTGYTF
.,TRBJ1-1,.,TRBV29-1,12,TGCAGCGTAAACCAGGGTGTCACTGAAGCTTTCTTT,CSVNQGVTEAFF